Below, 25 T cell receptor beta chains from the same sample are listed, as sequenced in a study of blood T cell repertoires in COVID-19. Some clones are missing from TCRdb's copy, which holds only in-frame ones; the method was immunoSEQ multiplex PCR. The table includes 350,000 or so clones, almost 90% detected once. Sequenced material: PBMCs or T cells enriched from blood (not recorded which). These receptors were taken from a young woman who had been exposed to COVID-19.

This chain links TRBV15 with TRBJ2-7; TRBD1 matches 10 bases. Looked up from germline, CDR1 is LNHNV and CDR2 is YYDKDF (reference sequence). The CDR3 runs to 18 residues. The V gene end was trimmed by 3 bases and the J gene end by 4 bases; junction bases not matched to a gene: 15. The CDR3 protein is CATSSHPGQGRMRYEQYF. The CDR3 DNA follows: TGTGCCACCAGCAGCCATCCGGGACAGGGGAGGATGCGTTACGAGCAGTACTTC.

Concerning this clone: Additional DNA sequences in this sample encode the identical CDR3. The CDR3 coding sequence is TGTGCCTGGAGTGGGGGGGGGACTGAAGCTTTCTTT. Encoded protein: CAWSGGGTEAFF. The genes are TRBV30 and TRBJ1-1; D is perhaps TRBD1 (5 bases). Trimming removed 1 base at V and 5 bases at J, with 8 bases between. CDR1 is GTSNPN, CDR2 SVGIG, per germline (reference sequence). The CDR3 has 12 residues.

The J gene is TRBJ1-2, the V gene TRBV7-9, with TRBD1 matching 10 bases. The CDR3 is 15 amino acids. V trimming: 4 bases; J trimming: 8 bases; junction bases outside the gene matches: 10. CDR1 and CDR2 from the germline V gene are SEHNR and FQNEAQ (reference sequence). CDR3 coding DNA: TGTGCCAGCAGCTGGGGGACAGGGGACGACCGGGGCTACACCTTC. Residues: CASSWGTGDDRGYTF.

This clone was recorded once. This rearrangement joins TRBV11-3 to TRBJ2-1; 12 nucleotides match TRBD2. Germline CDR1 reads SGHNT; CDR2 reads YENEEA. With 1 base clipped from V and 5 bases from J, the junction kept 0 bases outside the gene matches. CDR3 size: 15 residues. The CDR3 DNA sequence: TGTGCCAGCAGCTTAGGACTAGCGGGGGACAATGAGCAGTTCTTC. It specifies CASSLGLAGDNEQFF.

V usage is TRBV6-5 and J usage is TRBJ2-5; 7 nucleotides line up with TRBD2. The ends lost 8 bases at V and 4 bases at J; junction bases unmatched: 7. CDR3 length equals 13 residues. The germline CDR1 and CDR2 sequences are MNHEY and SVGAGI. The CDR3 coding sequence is TGTGCCAGCTGGCGGGAGTTCCGAGAGACCCAGTACTTC. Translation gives CASWREFRETQYF.

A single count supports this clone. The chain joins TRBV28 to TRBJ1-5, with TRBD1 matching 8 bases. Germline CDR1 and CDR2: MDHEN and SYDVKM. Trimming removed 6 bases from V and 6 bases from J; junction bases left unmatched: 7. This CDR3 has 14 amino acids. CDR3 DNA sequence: TGTGCCAGCAGACCTCAACAGGGGGGTCAGCCCCAGCATTTT. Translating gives CASRPQQGGQPQHF.

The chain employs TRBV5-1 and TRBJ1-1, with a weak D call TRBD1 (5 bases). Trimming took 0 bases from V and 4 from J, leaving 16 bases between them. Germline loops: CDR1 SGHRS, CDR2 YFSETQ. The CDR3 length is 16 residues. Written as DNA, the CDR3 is TGCGCCAGCAGCTTGGACCCCCGGGGGTGGGGCACTGAAGCTTTCTTT. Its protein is CASSLDPRGWGTEAFF.

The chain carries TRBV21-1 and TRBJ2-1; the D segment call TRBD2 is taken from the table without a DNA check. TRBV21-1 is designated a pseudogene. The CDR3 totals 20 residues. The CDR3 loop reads CASSKDALAGGPVFYNEQFF. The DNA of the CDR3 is TGTGCCAGCAGCAAAGATGCACTAGCGGGAGGGCCGGTTTTCTACAATGAGCAGTTCTTC.

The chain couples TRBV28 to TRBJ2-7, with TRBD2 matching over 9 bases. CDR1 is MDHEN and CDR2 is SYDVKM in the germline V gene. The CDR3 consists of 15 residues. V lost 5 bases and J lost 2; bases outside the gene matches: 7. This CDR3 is CASSPELAGTYEQYF. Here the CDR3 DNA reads TGTGCCAGCAGTCCCGAGCTAGCGGGGACCTACGAGCAGTACTTC.

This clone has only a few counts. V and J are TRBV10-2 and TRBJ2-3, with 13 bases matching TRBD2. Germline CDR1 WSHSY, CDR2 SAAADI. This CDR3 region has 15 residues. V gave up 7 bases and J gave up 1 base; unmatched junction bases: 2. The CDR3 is CASTGLAGRTDTQYF. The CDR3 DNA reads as TGCGCCAGCACGGGACTAGCGGGACGCACAGATACGCAGTATTTT.

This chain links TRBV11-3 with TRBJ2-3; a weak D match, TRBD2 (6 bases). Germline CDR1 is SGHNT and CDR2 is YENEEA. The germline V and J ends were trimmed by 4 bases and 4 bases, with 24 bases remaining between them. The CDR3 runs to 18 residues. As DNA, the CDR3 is TGTGCCAGCAGCTCCCTATTGACCGGGGGTGGGTACGCAGATACGCAGTATTTT. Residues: CASSSLLTGGGYADTQYF. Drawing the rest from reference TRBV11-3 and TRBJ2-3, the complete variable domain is EAGVVQSPRYKIIEKKQPVAFWCNPISGHNTLYWYLQNLGQGPELLIRYENEEAVDDSQLPKDRFSAERLKGVDSTLKIQPAELGDSAVYLCASSSLLTGGGYADTQYFGPGTRLTVL.

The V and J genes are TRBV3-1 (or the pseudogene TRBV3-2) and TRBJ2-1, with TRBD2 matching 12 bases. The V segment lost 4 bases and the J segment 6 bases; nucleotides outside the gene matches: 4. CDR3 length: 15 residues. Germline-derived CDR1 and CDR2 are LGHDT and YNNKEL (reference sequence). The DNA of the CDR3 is TGTGCCAGCAGCCCCCTAGCGGGAGGGAGCAATGAGCAGTTCTTC. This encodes CASSPLAGGSNEQFF.

CDR3 residues: CASSLVAGGPSYEQYF. In DNA form, the CDR3 reads TGTGCCAGCAGCTTAGTCGCGGGGGGTCCCTCCTACGAGCAGTACTTC. This chain links TRBV11-2 with TRBJ2-7, with 8 bases matching TRBD2. This CDR3 has 16 residues. Germline lookup yields CDR1 SGHAT and CDR2 FQNNGV. Trimming removed 1 base from V and 0 bases from J; junction bases left unmatched: 5.

CDR3 sequence: CASSYSGTSSYNEQFF. The CDR3 coding sequence is TGTGCCAGCAGTTACTCCGGGACTAGCAGCTACAATGAGCAGTTCTTC. The chain has TRBV6-6 and TRBJ2-1; TRBD2 aligns across 9 bases. Per the germline V gene, CDR1 is MNHNY and CDR2 is SVGAGI (reference sequence). The CDR3 has 16 residues. J gave up 3 bases and V 0 bases, and 3 bases lay outside the gene matches.

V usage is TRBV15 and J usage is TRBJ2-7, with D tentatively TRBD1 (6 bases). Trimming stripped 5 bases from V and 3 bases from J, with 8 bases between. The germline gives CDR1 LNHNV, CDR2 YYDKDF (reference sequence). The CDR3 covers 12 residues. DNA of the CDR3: TGTGCCACCAGCCCAGGGGACTACGAGCAGTACTTC. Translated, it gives CATSPGDYEQYF.

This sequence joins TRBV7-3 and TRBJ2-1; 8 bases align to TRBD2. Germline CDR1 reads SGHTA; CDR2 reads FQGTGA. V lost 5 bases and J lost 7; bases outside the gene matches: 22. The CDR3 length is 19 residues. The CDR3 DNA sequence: TGTGCCAGCAGCCTCGGCGCAGGGGTAGGGCGCGGGAGGATGAATGAGCAGTTCTTC. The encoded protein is CASSLGAGVGRGRMNEQFF.

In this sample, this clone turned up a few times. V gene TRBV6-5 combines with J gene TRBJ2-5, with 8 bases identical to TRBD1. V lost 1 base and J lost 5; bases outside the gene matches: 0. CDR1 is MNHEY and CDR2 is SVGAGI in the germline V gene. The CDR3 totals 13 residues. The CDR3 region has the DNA TGTGCCAGCAGTTACTGGACAGGGGAGACCCAGTACTTC. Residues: CASSYWTGETQYF.

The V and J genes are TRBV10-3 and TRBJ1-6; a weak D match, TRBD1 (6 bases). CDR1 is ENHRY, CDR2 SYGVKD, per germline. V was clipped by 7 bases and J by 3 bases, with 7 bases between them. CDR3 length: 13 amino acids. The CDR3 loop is CAITGDYNSPLHF. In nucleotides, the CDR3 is TGTGCCATCACAGGGGACTATAATTCACCCCTCCACTTT.

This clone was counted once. The CDR3 DNA follows: TGTGCCAGCAGTCCCGGGACTTATGGCTACACCTTC. It specifies CASSPGTYGYTF. This chain uses TRBV3-1 (or the pseudogene TRBV3-2) with TRBJ1-2; perhaps TRBD1 as D (5 bases). V dropped 6 bases and J dropped 5 bases, with 10 bases sitting between them. Looked up from germline, CDR1 is LGHDT and CDR2 is YNNKEL (reference sequence). This CDR3 has 12 residues.

The CDR3 coding sequence is TGTGCCAGCAGCTCCATAGCGGGAGGGTCCCATTCGACCTACAATGAGCAGTTCTTC. Residues: CASSSIAGGSHSTYNEQFF. The chain has TRBV11-3 and TRBJ2-1; 11 nucleotides agree with TRBD2. J was trimmed by 2 bases and V by 4 bases; bases with no gene match: 13. Germline loops: CDR1 SGHNT, CDR2 YENEEA. The CDR3 sequence is 19 residues long.

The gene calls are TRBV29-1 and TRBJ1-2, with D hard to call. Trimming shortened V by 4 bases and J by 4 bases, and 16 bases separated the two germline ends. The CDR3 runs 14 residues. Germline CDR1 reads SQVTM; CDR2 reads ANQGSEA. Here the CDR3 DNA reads TGCAGCGTTGGAACCGCAGGTATTCGCTATGGCTACACCTTC. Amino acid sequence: CSVGTAGIRYGYTF.

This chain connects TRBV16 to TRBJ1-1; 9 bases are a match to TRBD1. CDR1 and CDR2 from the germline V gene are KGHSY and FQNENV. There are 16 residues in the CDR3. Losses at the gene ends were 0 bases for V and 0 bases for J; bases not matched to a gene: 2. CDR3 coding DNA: TGTGCCAGCAGCCAATCTTGGGACAGGGTGAACACTGAAGCTTTCTTT. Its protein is CASSQSWDRVNTEAFF.

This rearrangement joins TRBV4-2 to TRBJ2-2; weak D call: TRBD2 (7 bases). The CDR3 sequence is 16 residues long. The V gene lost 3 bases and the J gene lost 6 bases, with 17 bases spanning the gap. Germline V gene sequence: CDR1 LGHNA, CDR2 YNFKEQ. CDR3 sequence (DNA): TGTGCCAGCAGCCAGAGGGGGGCGGGAGAGGCCGGGGAGCTGTTTTTT. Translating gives CASSQRGAGEAGELFF.

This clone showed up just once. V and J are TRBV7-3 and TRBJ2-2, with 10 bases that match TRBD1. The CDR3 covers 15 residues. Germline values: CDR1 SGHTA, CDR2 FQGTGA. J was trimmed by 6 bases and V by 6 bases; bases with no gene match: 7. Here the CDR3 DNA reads TGTGCCAGCAGTAACCGGGACAGGGGCCCCGGGGAGCTGTTTTTT. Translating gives CASSNRDRGPGELFF. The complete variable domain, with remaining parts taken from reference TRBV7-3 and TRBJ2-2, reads GAGVSQTPSNKVTEKGKYVELRCDPISGHTALYWYRQSLGQGPEFLIYFQGTGAADDSGLPNDRFFAVRPEGSVSTLKIQRTERGDSAVYLCASSNRDRGPGELFFGEGSRLTVL.

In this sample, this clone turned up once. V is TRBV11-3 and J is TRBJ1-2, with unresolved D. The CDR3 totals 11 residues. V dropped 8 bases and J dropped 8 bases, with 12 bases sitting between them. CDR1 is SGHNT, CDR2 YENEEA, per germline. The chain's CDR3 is CASSTYQGYTF. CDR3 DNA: TGTGCCAGCTCCACATATCAAGGCTACACCTTC.